The 5 T cell receptor beta chains presented below share a single source sample, sequenced in a study of blood T cell repertoires in COVID-19. Using immunoSEQ multiplex PCR, the repertoire was profiled, and TCRdb retains in-frame clones only, with some absent. This sample has more than 150,000 clones; 80% to 90% occur once, and the top ten carry roughly 7.8%. Sequencing input: peripheral blood. The source of these receptors is a man aged 60 to 75 with acute or convalescent COVID-19.

The chain joins TRBV7-9 to TRBJ2-3, with D possibly matching TRBD1 (6 bases). Germline V gene sequence: CDR1 SEHNR, CDR2 FQNEAQ (reference sequence). Between the trimmed V and J ends, which lost 1 base and 2 bases, there was a span of 10 bases. The CDR3 is 15 residues long. The DNA for the CDR3 is TGTGCCAGCAGCTTAGTTCGGGACAACACAGATACGCAGTATTTT. It specifies CASSLVRDNTDTQYF.

Concerning this clone itself: At one end, the junction sequence differs from germline, possibly due to a read error. The CDR3 sequence is CASNQAGGYNEQFF. CDR3 coding DNA: TGTGCCAGCAACCAAGCAGGAGGCTACAATGAGCAGTTCTTC. The chain combines TRBV3-1 (or the pseudogene TRBV3-2) with TRBJ2-1; D may be TRBD2 (5 bases). The CDR3 has 14 amino acids. Germline V gene lookup returns CDR1 LGHDT and CDR2 YNNKEL (reference sequence).

This chain connects TRBV29-1 to TRBJ1-1; possible D gene TRBD1, 5 bases. V lost 3 bases, J lost 4 bases, and 9 bases lay in between. Germline lookup yields CDR1 SQVTM and CDR2 ANQGSEA. The CDR3 extends over 12 amino acids. The CDR3 DNA reads as TGCAGCGTTGACAGGGATGCCACTGAAGCTTTCTTT. It encodes CSVDRDATEAFF.

The V call is TRBV7-2, the J call TRBJ2-7, with D possibly TRBD1 on 6 matching bases. Per germline, CDR1 SGHTA and CDR2 FQGNSA. CDR3 size: 14 residues. V shed 1 base and J shed 6 bases, with 13 bases lying between them. The CDR3 sequence: CASSLGTGSREQYF. The DNA for the CDR3 is TGTGCCAGCAGCTTAGGAACAGGGAGTCGCGAGCAGTACTTC.

V usage is TRBV21-1 and J usage is TRBJ1-1; whether TRBD1, the table's D call, matches the DNA was not checked. TRBV21-1 is tagged as a pseudogene. The length of the CDR3 is 19 residues. CDR3 amino acids: CASSKALTGTGVGNTEAFF. In DNA form, the CDR3 reads TGTGCCAGCAGCAAAGCCCTAACCGGGACAGGGGTGGGGAACACTGAAGCTTTCTTT.